Shown below are 20 T cell receptor beta chains from a single sample sequenced in a study of neoadjuvant anti-PD-1 for oral cavity cancer. Time point specified: after neoadjuvant nivolumab, at surgical resection. The data were produced by immunoSEQ multiplex PCR, yet TCRdb's version contains in-frame clones alone and is incomplete. Among approximately 7,800 clones, 67% were seen once, and the ten largest hold around 3.4%. This material consisted of PBMCs, taken after nivolumab (anti-PD-1) treatment. The receptors shown here come from a person aged 35-80 years with oral cavity squamous cell carcinoma.

This rearrangement joins TRBV5-6 to TRBJ2-1; D is unresolved. Between the trimmed V and J ends, which lost 3 bases and 4 bases, there was a span of 20 bases. CDR1 SGHDT and CDR2 YYEEEE come from the germline V gene. The CDR3 runs 17 residues. The CDR3 reads CASSWVTGRDIYNEQFF. CDR3 nucleotides: TGTGCCAGCAGCTGGGTCACCGGCAGAGACATTTACAATGAGCAGTTCTTC. The whole variable domain, filled in from reference TRBV5-6 and TRBJ2-1, reads DAGVTQSPTHLIKTRGQQVTLRCSPKSGHDTVSWYQQALGQGPQFIFQYYEEEERQRGNFPDRFSGHQFPNYSSELNVNALLLGDSALYLCASSWVTGRDIYNEQFFGPGTRLTVL.

The chain has TRBV28 and TRBJ1-5, with 9 bases identical to TRBD1. The J segment lost 2 bases and the V segment lost 6 bases, leaving 8 bases of the junction unmatched. The germline V gene has CDR1 MDHEN and CDR2 SYDVKM. The CDR3 has 16 amino acids. The CDR3 DNA sequence: TGTGCCAGCAGCACCCTGGGACAGGGACGCAATCAGCCCCAGCATTTT. It yields the protein CASSTLGQGRNQPQHF.

The CDR3 region has the DNA TGCGCCAGCAGCCAAGAAAGAGGCACTGAAGCTTTCTTT. Amino acid sequence: CASSQERGTEAFF. The chain combines TRBV4-3 with TRBJ1-1; D ambiguous. Trimming took off 0 bases at V and 4 bases at J, with 6 bases between the two ends. Germline loops: CDR1 LGHNA, CDR2 YSLEER. The length of the CDR3 is 13 residues.

The gene calls are TRBV7-2 and TRBJ2-1; 7 nucleotides match TRBD1. V shed 3 bases and J 4 bases; nucleotides not matched to a gene: 3. CDR3 length equals 14 residues. Looked up from germline, CDR1 is SGHTA and CDR2 is FQGNSA. The CDR3 DNA reads TGTGCCAGCAGCTTCGGGACAGAGTACAATGAGCAGTTCTTC. Translated, it gives CASSFGTEYNEQFF. Variable domain in full (rest from reference TRBV7-2 and TRBJ2-1): GAGVSQSPSNKVTEKGKDVELRCDPISGHTALYWYRQSLGQGLEFLIYFQGNSAPDKSGLPSDRFSAERTGGSVSTLTIQRTQQEDSAVYLCASSFGTEYNEQFFGPGTRLTVL.

This chain joins TRBV4-3 and TRBJ2-7, with D maybe TRBD1 (5 bases). Trimming removed 1 base from V and 6 bases from J, with 7 bases in between. CDR1 is LGHNA and CDR2 is YSLEER in the germline V gene. This CDR3 contains 12 residues. The CDR3 DNA reads as TGCGCCAGCAGCCAAGGAAGGGGCGAGCAGTACTTC. Protein: CASSQGRGEQYF.

V and J are TRBV5-1 and TRBJ2-5; no definite D call. The CDR3 covers 14 residues. The germline V gene has CDR1 SGHRS and CDR2 YFSETQ. Trimming removed 9 bases at V and 1 base at J, with 16 bases between. The CDR3 coding sequence is TGCGCCACCAGGCTTGGGTCAGCCCAAGAGACCCAGTACTTC. Its protein product is CATRLGSAQETQYF. The whole variable domain, filled in from reference TRBV5-1 and TRBJ2-5, reads KAGVTQTPRYLIKTRGQQVTLSCSPISGHRSVSWYQQTPGQGLQFLFEYFSETQRNKGNFPGRFSGRQFSNSRSEMNVSTLELGDSALYLCATRLGSAQETQYFGPGTRLLVL.

This chain connects TRBV7-2 to TRBJ2-2, with D perhaps assigned TRBD1 or TRBD2 (5 bases each). Germline V gene sequence: CDR1 SGHTA, CDR2 FQGNSA. The V end lost 3 bases, the J end lost 5 bases, and 16 bases lay between the germline ends. The CDR3 is 16 amino acids. The CDR3 is CASSFRGTGLTGELFF. CDR3 DNA sequence: TGTGCCAGCAGCTTCAGAGGGACGGGGTTGACCGGGGAGCTGTTTTTT.

This clone appeared a few times. This chain uses TRBV5-4 with TRBJ1-2; a possible D gene is TRBD1 (5 bases). Germline assignment: CDR1 SGHNT and CDR2 YYREEE (reference sequence). V lost 3 bases and J lost 4, with 13 bases in between. The CDR3 loop spans 14 amino acids. CDR3: CASSSLWGSYGYTF. The CDR3 DNA follows: TGTGCCAGCAGCTCCCTGTGGGGCTCCTATGGCTACACCTTC.

The chain has TRBV20-1 and TRBJ2-7, with D unresolved. V was pared by 3 bases and J by 5 bases, with 5 bases between. The CDR3 length is 10 residues. Germline lookup yields CDR1 DFQATT and CDR2 SNEGSKA (reference sequence). CDR3 nucleotides: TGCAGTGCTAGGGGGAACGAGCAGTACTTC. Translation: CSARGNEQYF.

This clone occurred once. V is TRBV9 and J is TRBJ2-5; no clear D. Germline-derived CDR1 and CDR2 are SGDLS and YYNGEE. CDR3 length: 13 residues. The V end was cut by 4 bases, the J end by 2 bases, with 9 bases between. Here the CDR3 DNA reads TGTGCCAGCAGCTTACAGAGTCAAGAGACCCAGTACTTC. Translation gives CASSLQSQETQYF.

This clone was observed a single time. The gene calls are TRBV11-2 and TRBJ1-3, with D unresolved. The germline CDR1 and CDR2 sequences are SGHAT and FQNNGV. V gave up 5 bases and J gave up 0 bases, with 8 bases separating them. The CDR3 has 14 amino acids. The CDR3 spells CASSPGSSGNTIYF. CDR3 DNA sequence: TGTGCCAGCAGCCCCGGGAGCTCTGGAAACACCATATATTTT.

The genes are TRBV6-5 and TRBJ1-6; D ambiguous. The V end lost 6 bases, the J end lost 8 bases, and 11 bases lay between the germline ends. CDR3 length: 13 amino acids. Germline CDR1 MNHEY, CDR2 SVGAGI. The CDR3: CASRPDLDSPLHF. The CDR3 DNA reads as TGTGCCAGCAGACCGGATCTCGATTCACCCCTCCACTTT.

The rearrangement links TRBV5-1 to TRBJ1-1; 7 bases line up with TRBD1. V lost 5 bases and J lost 1; bases outside the gene matches: 2. CDR1 and CDR2 (germline): SGHRS, YFSETQ. The CDR3 is 13 residues long. CDR3 DNA sequence: TGCGCCAGCAGGTCAGGGGGGAACACTGAAGCTTTCTTT. Its translation: CASRSGGNTEAFF.

The chain employs TRBV5-1 and TRBJ2-7; 10 bases are a match to TRBD1. CDR1 and CDR2 (germline): SGHRS, YFSETQ. Losses at the gene ends were 4 bases for V and 3 bases for J; bases not matched to a gene: 10. The CDR3 extends over 16 amino acids. The CDR3 DNA reads TGCGCCAGCAGCCTAGGACAGGGGGATTCCATCTACGAGCAGTACTTC. Translation: CASSLGQGDSIYEQYF.

The J gene is TRBJ1-5, the V gene TRBV15; 8 bases line up with TRBD1. The CDR3 sequence is 16 residues long. Trimming at V came to 0 bases and at J to 7 bases, leaving 8 bases not matched to a gene. The germline V gene encodes CDR1 LNHNV and CDR2 YYDKDF (reference sequence). The CDR3: CATSRDFRGLRQPQHF. The CDR3 nucleotides read TGTGCCACCAGCAGAGATTTCAGGGGGCTTCGCCAGCCCCAGCATTTT.

The rearrangement joins TRBV6-6 to TRBJ1-1, with TRBD1 identical over 10 bases. The length of the CDR3 is 16 residues. Losses at the gene ends were 6 bases for V and 2 bases for J; bases not matched to a gene: 9. Germline CDR1 and CDR2: MNHNY and SVGAGI (reference sequence). The CDR3 here is CASRSTRQGANTEAFF. In DNA, the CDR3 is TGTGCCAGCAGGAGTACCAGACAGGGGGCTAACACTGAAGCTTTCTTT.

V usage is TRBV27 and J usage is TRBJ2-3, with no clear D. The CDR3 is made up of 13 amino acids. Germline V gene sequence: CDR1 MNHEY, CDR2 SMNVEV (reference sequence). V shed 5 bases and J shed 1 base, with 7 bases lying between them. CDR3 loop: CASSPVGTDTQYF. DNA of the CDR3: TGTGCCAGCAGTCCCGTCGGCACAGATACGCAGTATTTT.

The rearrangement links TRBV2 to TRBJ1-4; TRBD1 aligns across 7 bases. The CDR3 has 14 amino acids. V was clipped by 6 bases and J by 4 bases; unmatched bases: 5. CDR1 is SNHLY, CDR2 FYNNEI, per germline. For the CDR3, the DNA is TGTGCCAGCAGACACAGGGGTTATAATGAAAAACTGTTTTTT. Translated, it gives CASRHRGYNEKLFF.

The sample holds a few counts of this clone. This chain connects TRBV4-2 to TRBJ2-2; D is perhaps TRBD2 (5 bases). Germline-derived CDR1 and CDR2 are LGHNA and YNFKEQ. The CDR3 consists of 12 residues. The V end lost 8 bases, the J end lost 4 bases, and 8 bases lay between the germline ends. The CDR3 spells CASGGGTGELFF. CDR3 nucleotide sequence: TGTGCCAGCGGAGGAGGCACCGGGGAGCTGTTTTTT.

J is TRBJ2-3 and V is TRBV9; D uncertain. CDR1 and CDR2 (germline): SGDLS, YYNGEE. Trimming left V 0 bases short and J 1 base short, with 15 bases between. The length of the CDR3 is 17 residues. The CDR3 DNA reads as TGTGCCAGCAGCGTAGGAGTAGGTGGCGCCCGCACAGATACGCAGTATTTT. Protein: CASSVGVGGARTDTQYF.